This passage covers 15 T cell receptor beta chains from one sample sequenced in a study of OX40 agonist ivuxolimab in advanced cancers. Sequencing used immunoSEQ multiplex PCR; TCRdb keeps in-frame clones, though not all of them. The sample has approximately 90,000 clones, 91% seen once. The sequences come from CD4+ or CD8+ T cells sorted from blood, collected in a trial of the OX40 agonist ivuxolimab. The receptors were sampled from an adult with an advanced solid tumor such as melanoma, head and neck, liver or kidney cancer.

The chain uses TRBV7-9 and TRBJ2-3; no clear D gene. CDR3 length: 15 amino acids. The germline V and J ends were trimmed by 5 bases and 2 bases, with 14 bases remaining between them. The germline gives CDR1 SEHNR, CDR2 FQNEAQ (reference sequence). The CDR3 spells CASSPTWGPTDTQYF. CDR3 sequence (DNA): TGTGCCAGCAGCCCGACTTGGGGTCCCACAGATACGCAGTATTTT.

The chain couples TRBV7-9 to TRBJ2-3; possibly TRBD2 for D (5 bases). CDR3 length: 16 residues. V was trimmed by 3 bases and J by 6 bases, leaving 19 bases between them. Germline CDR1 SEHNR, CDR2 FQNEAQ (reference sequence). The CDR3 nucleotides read TGTGCCAGCAGCTTCGGAGACGGGATTAAGGCGGATACGCAGTATTTT. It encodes CASSFGDGIKADTQYF.

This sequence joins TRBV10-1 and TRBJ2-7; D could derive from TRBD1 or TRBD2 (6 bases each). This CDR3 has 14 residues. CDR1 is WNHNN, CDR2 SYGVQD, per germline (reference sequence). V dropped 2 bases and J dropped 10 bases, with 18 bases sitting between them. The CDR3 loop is CASSEIGGPPGQYF. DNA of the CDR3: TGCGCCAGCAGTGAGATAGGGGGGCCCCCCGGCCAGTACTTC.

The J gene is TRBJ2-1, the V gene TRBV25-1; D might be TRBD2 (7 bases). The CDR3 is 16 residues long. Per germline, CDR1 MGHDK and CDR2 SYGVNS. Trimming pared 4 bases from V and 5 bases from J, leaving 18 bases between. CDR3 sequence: CASSGRRGANNNEQFF. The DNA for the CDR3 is TGTGCCAGCAGTGGCCGTCGGGGGGCGAATAACAATGAGCAGTTCTTC.

CDR3 residues: CASSLGRRAEAFF. The CDR3 coding sequence is TGTGCCAGCAGTCTAGGGAGGAGGGCTGAAGCTTTCTTT. The rearrangement joins TRBV6-5 to TRBJ1-1; D not resolved. This CDR3 comprises 13 residues. CDR1 MNHEY and CDR2 SVGAGI come from the germline V gene. V was cut by 5 bases and J by 6 bases, with 13 bases left in between.

The CDR3 DNA sequence: TGTGCCAGCAGCTTAGTAGGCGGGGACGGTGGAAACACCATATATTTT. Protein sequence: CASSLVGGDGGNTIYF. The V and J genes are TRBV7-2 and TRBJ1-3; a weak D match, TRBD1 (5 bases). The germline CDR1 and CDR2 sequences are SGHTA and FQGNSA. Trimming cost V 1 base and J 3 bases, with 13 bases left between them. The CDR3 covers 16 residues.

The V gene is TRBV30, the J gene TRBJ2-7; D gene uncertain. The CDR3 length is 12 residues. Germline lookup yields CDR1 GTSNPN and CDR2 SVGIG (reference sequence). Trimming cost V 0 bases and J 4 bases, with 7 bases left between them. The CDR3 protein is CAWSVHIYEQYF. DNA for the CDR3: TGTGCCTGGAGTGTACACATTTACGAGCAGTACTTC.

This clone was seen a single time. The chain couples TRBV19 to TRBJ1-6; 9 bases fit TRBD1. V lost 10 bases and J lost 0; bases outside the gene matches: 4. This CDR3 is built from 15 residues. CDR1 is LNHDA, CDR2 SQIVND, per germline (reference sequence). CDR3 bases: TGTGCCAAAGGACAGGGGAGCTCCTATAATTCACCCCTCCACTTT. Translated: CAKGQGSSYNSPLHF.

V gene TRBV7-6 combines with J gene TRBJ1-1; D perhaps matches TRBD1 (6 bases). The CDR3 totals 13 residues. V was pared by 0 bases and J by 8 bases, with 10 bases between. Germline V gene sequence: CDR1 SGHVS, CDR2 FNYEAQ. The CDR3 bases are TGTGCCAGCAGCTTAGCCGGGACAACGGAAGCTTTCTTT. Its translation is CASSLAGTTEAFF.

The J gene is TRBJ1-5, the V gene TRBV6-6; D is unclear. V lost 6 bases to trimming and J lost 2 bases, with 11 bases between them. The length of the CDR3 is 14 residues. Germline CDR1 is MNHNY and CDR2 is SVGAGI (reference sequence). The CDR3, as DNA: TGTGCCAGCAGCCGAGACGGGGGCAATCAGCCCCAGCATTTT. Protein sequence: CASSRDGGNQPQHF.

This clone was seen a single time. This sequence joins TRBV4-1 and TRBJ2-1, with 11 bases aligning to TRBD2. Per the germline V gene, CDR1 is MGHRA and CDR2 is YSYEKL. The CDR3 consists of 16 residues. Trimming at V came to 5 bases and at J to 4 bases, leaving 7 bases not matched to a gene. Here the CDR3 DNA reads TGCGCCAGCAGCACCCCCGGGACTAGCGGTTACAATGAGCAGTTCTTC. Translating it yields CASSTPGTSGYNEQFF.

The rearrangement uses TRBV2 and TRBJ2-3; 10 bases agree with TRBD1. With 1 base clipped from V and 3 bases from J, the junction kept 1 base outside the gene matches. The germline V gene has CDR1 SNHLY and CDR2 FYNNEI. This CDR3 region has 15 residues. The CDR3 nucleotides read TGTGCCAGCAGTGAAGGGGACAGGGGTACAGATACGCAGTATTTT. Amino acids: CASSEGDRGTDTQYF.

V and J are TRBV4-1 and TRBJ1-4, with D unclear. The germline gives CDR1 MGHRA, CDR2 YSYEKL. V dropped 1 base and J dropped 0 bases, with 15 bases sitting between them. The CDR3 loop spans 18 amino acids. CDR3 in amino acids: CASSQGVGSLSTNEKLFF. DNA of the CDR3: TGCGCCAGCAGCCAAGGGGTTGGCAGCCTTTCAACTAATGAAAAACTGTTTTTT.

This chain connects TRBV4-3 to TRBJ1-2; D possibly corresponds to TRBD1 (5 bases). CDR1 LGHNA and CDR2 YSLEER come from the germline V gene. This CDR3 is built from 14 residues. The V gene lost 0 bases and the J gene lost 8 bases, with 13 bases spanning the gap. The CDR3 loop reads CASSQDQGGLGYTF. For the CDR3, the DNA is TGCGCCAGCAGCCAAGATCAGGGAGGGTTGGGCTACACCTTC.

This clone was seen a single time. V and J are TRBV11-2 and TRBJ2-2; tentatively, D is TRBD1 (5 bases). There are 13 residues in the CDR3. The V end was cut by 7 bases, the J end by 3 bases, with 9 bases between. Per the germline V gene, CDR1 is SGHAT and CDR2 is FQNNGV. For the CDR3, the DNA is TGTGCCAGCACCCCAGGGTACACCGGGGAGCTGTTTTTT. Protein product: CASTPGYTGELFF.